Presented here are 30 T cell receptor beta chains from one specimen sequenced in a study of blood T cell repertoires in COVID-19. The protocol was immunoSEQ multiplex PCR, while the TCRdb copy is restricted to in-frame clones and leaves out a portion. The repertoire holds hundreds of thousands of clones, with approximately 84% as singletons. Sequencing was done on a sample of peripheral blood. These receptors all come from a woman of 80 years or more with acute or convalescent COVID-19.

J is TRBJ2-3 and V is TRBV28; 10 bases line up with TRBD2. The CDR3 covers 16 residues. Looked up from germline, CDR1 is MDHEN and CDR2 is SYDVKM. The trim removed 5 bases at V and 0 bases at J, leaving 5 bases unmatched. The CDR3 protein is CASSPAGGLSTDTQYF. The CDR3 DNA sequence: TGTGCCAGCAGTCCAGCGGGAGGGCTGAGCACAGATACGCAGTATTTT.

Here the CDR3 DNA reads TGTGCCACCAGCACGACCGGGACAGGGCATAATGAGCAGTTCTTC. Its protein product is CATSTTGTGHNEQFF. The rearrangement joins TRBV24-1 to TRBJ2-1, with 9 bases identical to TRBD1. J lost 7 bases, V lost 7 bases, and 10 bases had no gene match. The CDR3 extends over 15 amino acids. CDR1 is KGHDR, CDR2 SFDVKD, per germline.

This sequence joins TRBV7-2 and TRBJ2-3, with 8 bases fitting TRBD2. Looked up from germline, CDR1 is SGHTA and CDR2 is FQGNSA. V gave up 5 bases and J gave up 0 bases; unmatched junction bases: 7. The CDR3 extends over 16 amino acids. The CDR3 protein is CASSLQAGVSTDTQYF. The CDR3 nucleotides are TGTGCCAGCAGCCTCCAAGCGGGGGTGAGCACAGATACGCAGTATTTT.

The chain uses TRBV5-1 and TRBJ2-5, with a tentative D call TRBD2 (5 bases). Per germline, CDR1 SGHRS and CDR2 YFSETQ. V lost 4 bases to trimming and J lost 1 base, with 14 bases between them. CDR3 length equals 15 residues. The CDR3 coding sequence is TGCGCCAGCAGCCCAAAAAACGGACTCCAAGAGACCCAGTACTTC. Translated, it gives CASSPKNGLQETQYF.

This chain links TRBV5-1 with TRBJ1-1; D is possibly TRBD1 (5 bases). The CDR3 covers 15 residues. The V gene lost 1 base and the J gene lost 3 bases, with 13 bases spanning the gap. CDR1 and CDR2 from the germline V gene are SGHRS and YFSETQ. CDR3 in DNA: TGCGCCAGCAGCTTGCAGGGCGACCTTGACACTGAAGCTTTCTTT. Encoded protein: CASSLQGDLDTEAFF.

This clone was observed once. The V and J genes are TRBV27 and TRBJ1-4; D gene unclear. This CDR3 contains 17 residues. Germline-derived CDR1 and CDR2 are MNHEY and SMNVEV (reference sequence). Deletions cut 5 bases from V and 0 bases from J, with 16 bases between. The CDR3 here is CASSRLQVGATNEKLFF. CDR3 DNA: TGTGCCAGCAGTCGCCTCCAGGTGGGCGCAACTAATGAAAAACTGTTTTTT.

The chain couples TRBV19 to TRBJ1-2; 9 bases map to TRBD1. This CDR3 comprises 15 residues. V was pared by 4 bases and J by 3 bases, with 6 bases of the junction left unmatched. In germline, CDR1 is LNHDA, CDR2 SQIVND (reference sequence). CDR3 nucleotides: TGTGCCAGTAGTAAAGGAGGACAGGGGTACTATGGCTACACCTTC. Translated, it gives CASSKGGQGYYGYTF. Drawing the rest from reference TRBV19 and TRBJ1-2, the complete variable domain is DGGITQSPKYLFRKEGQNVTLSCEQNLNHDAMYWYRQDPGQGLRLIYYSQIVNDFQKGDIAEGYSVSREKKESFPLTVTSAQKNPTAFYLCASSKGGQGYYGYTFGSGTRLTVV.

A word on this clone: The DNA is omitted, as the CDR3 cannot be located on it reliably, and the CDR3 follows TCRdb's listing. J is TRBJ2-7 and V is TRBV21-1; the table's D call TRBD2 went unverified against the DNA. TRBV21-1 corresponds to a pseudogene. The CDR3 length equals 16 residues, ends included. CDR3 protein: CASSKGVGSGSREQYF.

The gene calls are TRBV6-2 or TRBV6-3 and TRBJ2-1; TRBD2 matches at 11 bases. The germline gives CDR1 MNHEY, CDR2 SVGEGT. V gave up 5 bases and J gave up 6 bases; unmatched junction bases: 6. CDR3 length: 15 amino acids. The CDR3: CASSAHSGRANEQFF. The CDR3, as DNA: TGTGCCAGCAGTGCCCATAGCGGGAGGGCCAATGAGCAGTTCTTC.

The chain recombines TRBV2 with TRBJ2-1, with D maybe TRBD2 (7 bases). The V end lost 5 bases, the J end lost 9 bases, and 17 bases lay between the germline ends. The CDR3 totals 14 residues. Germline V gene data show CDR1 as SNHLY and CDR2 as FYNNEI. CDR3 protein: CASSPQGGASEQFF. DNA for the CDR3: TGTGCCAGCAGTCCTCAAGGGGGGGCATCTGAGCAGTTCTTC.

V gene TRBV6-5 combines with J gene TRBJ2-6, with a tentative D call TRBD2 (7 bases). CDR1 and CDR2 (germline): MNHEY, SVGAGI. V was trimmed by 5 bases and J by 4 bases, leaving 12 bases between them. The CDR3 totals 15 residues. For the CDR3, the DNA is TGTGCCAGCAGTACCGCGGGGGCCGGGGCCAACGTCCTGACTTTC. This translates into CASSTAGAGANVLTF.

This clone was counted only a few times. The chain recombines TRBV7-2 with TRBJ1-5; 8 bases are shared with TRBD1. The ends lost 5 bases at V and 3 bases at J; junction bases unmatched: 3. The CDR3 contains 14 residues. Looked up from germline, CDR1 is SGHTA and CDR2 is FQGNSA. For the CDR3, the DNA is TGTGCCAGCAGCGGGACAGGTCCCAATCAGCCCCAGCATTTT. Translating it yields CASSGTGPNQPQHF.

The V and J genes are TRBV28 and TRBJ1-4; 12 bases are a match to TRBD1. The CDR3 has 16 amino acids. Losses at the gene ends were 6 bases for V and 6 bases for J; bases not matched to a gene: 8. Germline CDR1 and CDR2: MDHEN and SYDVKM. CDR3 DNA sequence: TGTGCCAGCAGGACTCCGGGACAGGGGGCCCATGAAAAACTGTTTTTT. Its translation: CASRTPGQGAHEKLFF.

The chain combines TRBV19 with TRBJ2-5; D ambiguous. Deletions cut 4 bases from V and 5 bases from J, with 5 bases between. The CDR3 is 11 amino acids. Germline loops: CDR1 LNHDA, CDR2 SQIVND (reference sequence). The CDR3 sequence is CASSKRETQYF. The CDR3 nucleotides are TGTGCCAGTAGTAAACGGGAGACCCAGTACTTC.

This clone was observed a few times. V is TRBV7-3 and J is TRBJ2-2; 8 bases match TRBD1. Unmatched junction bases numbered 7, after V lost 5 bases and J lost 5 bases. The V gene's germline CDR1 is SGHTA and CDR2 FQGTGA. CDR3 size: 15 residues. CDR3 DNA sequence: TGTGCCAGCAGCATAGGACAGGGTGGGACCGGGGAGCTGTTTTTT. Translating gives CASSIGQGGTGELFF. The complete variable domain, with remaining parts taken from reference TRBV7-3 and TRBJ2-2, reads GAGVSQTPSNKVTEKGKYVELRCDPISGHTALYWYRQSLGQGPEFLIYFQGTGAADDSGLPNDRFFAVRPEGSVSTLKIQRTERGDSAVYLCASSIGQGGTGELFFGEGSRLTVL.

The CDR3 spells CASSSIWGTSGYSYEQYF. In nucleotides, the CDR3 is TGTGCCAGCAGCAGCATCTGGGGGACTAGCGGCTACTCCTACGAGCAGTACTTC. This chain uses TRBV6-2 or TRBV6-3 with TRBJ2-7; TRBD2 agrees at 11 bases. Germline loops: CDR1 MNHEY, CDR2 SVGEGT. This CDR3 is 18 amino acids long. With 6 bases clipped from V and 0 bases from J, the junction kept 13 bases outside the gene matches.

The V and J genes are TRBV27 and TRBJ1-2; 9 bases fit TRBD1. Trimming at V came to 2 bases and at J to 7 bases, leaving 2 bases not matched to a gene. CDR1 MNHEY and CDR2 SMNVEV come from the germline V gene (reference sequence). The CDR3 loop spans 13 amino acids. DNA for the CDR3: TGTGCCAGCAGTTTAGGGACAGGGTCTGGCTACACCTTC. Amino acids: CASSLGTGSGYTF.

The V gene is TRBV6-1, the J gene TRBJ1-6; 12 bases align to TRBD1. The CDR3 contains 17 residues. Per the germline V gene, CDR1 is MNHNS and CDR2 is SASEGT. The V gene end was trimmed by 3 bases and the J gene end by 7 bases; junction bases not matched to a gene: 7. CDR3 sequence: CASSDRDRGLGNSPLHF. For the CDR3, the DNA is TGTGCCAGCAGTGACCGGGACAGGGGGCTGGGAAATTCACCCCTCCACTTT.

This chain links TRBV19 with TRBJ2-5; D might be TRBD2 (5 bases). There are 16 residues in the CDR3. CDR1 is LNHDA, CDR2 SQIVND, per germline (reference sequence). V lost 3 bases and J 5 bases, leaving 19 bases between the germline ends. CDR3: CASSILGRRPQETQYF. Written as DNA, the CDR3 is TGTGCCAGTAGTATCCTCGGGCGGAGGCCTCAGGAGACCCAGTACTTC.

This chain joins TRBV28 and TRBJ2-2, with a possible D match to TRBD1 (6 bases). Trimming shortened V by 5 bases and J by 4 bases, and 11 bases separated the two germline ends. Germline V gene lookup returns CDR1 MDHEN and CDR2 SYDVKM. The CDR3 has 14 amino acids. CDR3 DNA: TGTGCCAGCAGTCCTCAGGGGATCACCGGGGAGCTGTTTTTT. This sequence encodes CASSPQGITGELFF.

In DNA form, the CDR3 reads TGTGCCAGCAGACCCCTCCCGGGGGACGAAGACTATGGCTACACCTTC. Its protein is CASRPLPGDEDYGYTF. This chain connects TRBV27 to TRBJ1-2; the D gene is possibly TRBD1 (5 bases). The germline V and J ends were trimmed by 6 bases and 3 bases, with 20 bases remaining between them. Germline V gives CDR1 MNHEY, CDR2 SMNVEV (reference sequence). CDR3 size: 16 residues.

The sample holds a few counts of this clone. Other DNA sequences from this sample encode an identical CDR3 as well. The CDR3, as DNA: TGCGCCAGCAGCCCTAGCACAGATACGCAGTATTTT. It encodes CASSPSTDTQYF. This chain connects TRBV5-1 to TRBJ2-3, with no clear D. Trimming left V 4 bases short and J 0 bases short, with 3 bases between. The CDR3 is 12 amino acids. Germline assignment: CDR1 SGHRS and CDR2 YFSETQ.

The chain has TRBV6-5 and TRBJ2-3, with a weak D call TRBD2 (6 bases). The CDR3 has 13 residues. Germline V gives CDR1 MNHEY, CDR2 SVGAGI. The V gene lost 5 bases and the J gene lost 9 bases, with 15 bases spanning the gap. CDR3 coding DNA: TGTGCCAGCAGTACGGACCGGGGGACCACGCAGTATTTT. Encoded protein: CASSTDRGTTQYF.

The CDR3 bases are TGTGCCATCAGTGAGTCGTCGGGGATATATGGCTACACCTTC. Translating gives CAISESSGIYGYTF. The rearrangement uses TRBV10-3 and TRBJ1-2; D is unresolved. Trimming took off 0 bases at V and 5 bases at J, with 10 bases between the two ends. This CDR3 has 14 amino acids. CDR1 is ENHRY, CDR2 SYGVKD, per germline.

This clone appeared a single time. This chain uses TRBV2 with TRBJ1-6, with a weak D call TRBD1 (6 bases). Germline-derived CDR1 and CDR2 are SNHLY and FYNNEI. The CDR3 length is 14 residues. Trimming removed 6 bases from V and 5 bases from J, with 11 bases in between. The CDR3 region is CASSDQGNNSPLHF. CDR3 nucleotides: TGTGCCAGCAGCGACCAGGGGAATAATTCACCCCTCCACTTT.

The chain carries TRBV6-5 and TRBJ1-1, with D hard to call. CDR1 is MNHEY, CDR2 SVGAGI, per germline. Trimming removed 1 base from V and 4 bases from J, with 10 bases in between. The CDR3 consists of 14 residues. In DNA, the CDR3 is TGTGCCAGCAGTTACTTAAGGACTACCACTGAAGCTTTCTTT. Residues: CASSYLRTTTEAFF.

The chain combines TRBV7-2 with TRBJ1-4; no clear D gene. Germline values: CDR1 SGHTA, CDR2 FQGNSA. This CDR3 has 13 residues. V was clipped by 0 bases and J by 8 bases, with 7 bases between them. The CDR3: CASSLARGEKLFF. The CDR3 bases are TGTGCCAGCAGCTTAGCCAGAGGGGAAAAACTGTTTTTT.

CDR3 bases: TGTGCCAGCAGCTTAGTAGGGGCTGGAAACACCATATATTTT. It is translated as CASSLVGAGNTIYF. The genes are TRBV5-8 and TRBJ1-3; D might be TRBD1 (5 bases). CDR3 size: 14 residues. Trimming stripped 2 bases from V and 2 bases from J, with 8 bases between. CDR1 is SGHTS, CDR2 YDEGEE, per germline.

The V gene is TRBV11-2, the J gene TRBJ1-2; 8 nucleotides align to TRBD1. Looked up from germline, CDR1 is SGHAT and CDR2 is FQNNGV. V gave up 5 bases and J gave up 4 bases; unmatched junction bases: 9. The CDR3 sequence is 15 residues long. The CDR3 sequence: CASSREGTGAYGYTF. CDR3 DNA sequence: TGTGCCAGCAGCCGAGAAGGGACAGGCGCCTATGGCTACACCTTC.

V usage is TRBV5-4 and J usage is TRBJ2-3; no clear D. The germline V and J ends were trimmed by 0 bases and 4 bases, with 15 bases remaining between them. This CDR3 has 16 residues. The germline V gene encodes CDR1 SGHNT and CDR2 YYREEE (reference sequence). CDR3 bases: TGTGCCAGCAGCTTGGAACCCACAGTCGTGTCAGATACGCAGTATTTT. Translating gives CASSLEPTVVSDTQYF.